This entry describes one T cell receptor beta chain. This clonotype was counted ten times or more. No cognate antigen has been identified for it. No much larger clonotype is one base removed from it; base qualities were not supplied. V and J lose 2 bases and 6 bases, and a span of 13 bases separates them. Based on the germline V gene, the CDR1 and CDR2 sequences are SGHTA and FQGTGA. From cysteine to phenylalanine, the CDR3 is 15 amino acids long. Only the CDR3 region is kept as DNA, spanning 45 bases read in frame from base 1. This entry belongs to a study of T-cell reconstitution after alpha-beta-depleted transplantation in children (dated by TCRdb to the mid-2010s). About the full investigation: T-cell immune reconstitution after TCRalphabeta/CD19-depleted allogeneic hematopoietic cell transplantation in children was quantitatively tracked in the study by means of TCR repertoire profiling.

The library was made by PCR. The sample was run on an Illumina HiSeq 2500. TCR libraries were prepared with molecular barcoding, using unique molecular identifiers to normalize TCRbeta repertoire quantification. TCRdb itself trimmed the public reads at Q25 with fastp, ran MiXCR and retained productive beta chains. CDR3 protein duplicates are merged, each entry listing the most common genes and DNA. This sample is represented by about 830,000 distinct CDR3 sequences; roughly 15% of them were singletons. Together, the top ten hold around 4.5% of the sample. What the research found in general, with its limitations: The apparently early recovery of alphabetaT-cell counts about two months after transplant reportedly depended on only several hundred rapidly expanded clones that came from non-depleted graft cells. In some patients, the high TCRbeta diversity seen at day 60 was put down to recipient T cells and intrathymic progenitors that had survived conditioning. Over subsequent months, a decline in hyperexpanded clone frequencies was noted, and after one year, T-cell counts and TCRbeta diversity were mostly ascribed to newly produced T cells.

The treatment or condition label on this specimen signifies: allogeneic hematopoietic cell transplantation with graft depleted of TCRalphabeta T cells and CD19 B cells. The children who served as transplant recipients had been given grafts of TCRalphabeta/CD19-depleted allogeneic hematopoietic cells. Material: PBMCs, mostly from graft donor cells, obtained 360 days after TCRalphabeta/CD19-depleted stem cell transplant. The clonotype was recovered from a male patient younger than 18 who had a stem cell transplant for acute lymphoblastic leukemia, so the T cells may come from the graft donor. This receptor chain uses TRBV7-3 and TRBJ2-2; the D gene is perhaps TRBD2, on 6 matching bases. CDR3 sequence: CASSLFVTSPGELFF. The nucleotides read TGTGCCAGCAGCTTATTCGTAACTAGCCCCGGGGAGCTGTTTTTT. With the rest looked up from the reference TRBV7-3 and TRBJ2-2 genes rather than sequenced, the full variable domain is GAGVSQTPSNKVTEKGKYVELRCDPISGHTALYWYRQSLGQGPEFLIYFQGTGAADDSGLPNDRFFAVRPEGSVSTLKIQRTERGDSAVYLCASSLFVTSPGELFFGEGSRLTVL.